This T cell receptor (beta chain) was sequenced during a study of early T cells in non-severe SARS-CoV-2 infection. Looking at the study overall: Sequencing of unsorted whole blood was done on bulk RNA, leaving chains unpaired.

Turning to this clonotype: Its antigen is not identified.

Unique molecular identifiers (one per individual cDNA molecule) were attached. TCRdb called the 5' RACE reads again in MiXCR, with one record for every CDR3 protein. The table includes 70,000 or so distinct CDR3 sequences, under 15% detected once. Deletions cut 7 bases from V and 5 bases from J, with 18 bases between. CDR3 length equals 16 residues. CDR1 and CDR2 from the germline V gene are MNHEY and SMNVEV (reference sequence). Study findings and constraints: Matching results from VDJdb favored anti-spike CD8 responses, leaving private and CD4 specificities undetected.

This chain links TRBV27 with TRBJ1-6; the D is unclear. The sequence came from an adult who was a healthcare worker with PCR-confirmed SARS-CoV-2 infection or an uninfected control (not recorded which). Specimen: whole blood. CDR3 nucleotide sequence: TGTGCCAGCAACTCAGGTTACGGACTGAATAATTCACCCCTCCACTTT. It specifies CASNSGYGLNNSPLHF.